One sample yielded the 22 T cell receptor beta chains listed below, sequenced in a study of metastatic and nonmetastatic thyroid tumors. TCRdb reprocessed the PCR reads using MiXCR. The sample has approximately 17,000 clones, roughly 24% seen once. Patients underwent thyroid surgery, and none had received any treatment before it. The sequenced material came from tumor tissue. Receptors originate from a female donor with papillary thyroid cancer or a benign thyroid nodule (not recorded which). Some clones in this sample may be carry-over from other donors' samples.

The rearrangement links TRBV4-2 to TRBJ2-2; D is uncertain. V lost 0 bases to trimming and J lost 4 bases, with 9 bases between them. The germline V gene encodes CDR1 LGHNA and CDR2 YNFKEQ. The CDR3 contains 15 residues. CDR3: CASSQDKQSTGELFF. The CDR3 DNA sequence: TGTGCCAGCAGCCAAGATAAACAGAGCACCGGGGAGCTGTTTTTT.

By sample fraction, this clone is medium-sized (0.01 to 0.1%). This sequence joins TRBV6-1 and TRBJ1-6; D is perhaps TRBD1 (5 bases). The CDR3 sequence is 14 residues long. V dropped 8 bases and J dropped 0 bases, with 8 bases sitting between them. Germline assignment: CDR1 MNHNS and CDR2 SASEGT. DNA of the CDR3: TGTGCCAGCCTAGGGACCTCCTATAATTCACCCCTCCACTTT. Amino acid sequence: CASLGTSYNSPLHF.

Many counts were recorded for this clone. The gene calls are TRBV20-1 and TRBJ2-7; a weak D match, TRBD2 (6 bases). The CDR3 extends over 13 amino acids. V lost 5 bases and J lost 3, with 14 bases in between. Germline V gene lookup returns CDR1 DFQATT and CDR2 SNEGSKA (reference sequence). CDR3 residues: CSASRTIDYEQYF. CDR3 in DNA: TGCAGTGCTTCCCGGACTATAGACTACGAGCAGTACTTC.

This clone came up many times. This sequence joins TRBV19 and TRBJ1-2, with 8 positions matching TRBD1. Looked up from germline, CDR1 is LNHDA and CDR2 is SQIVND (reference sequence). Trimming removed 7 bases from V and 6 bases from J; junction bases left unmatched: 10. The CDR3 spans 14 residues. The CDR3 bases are TGTGCCAGTACTCCGACAGGGGACCCCAATGGCTACACCTTC. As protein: CASTPTGDPNGYTF. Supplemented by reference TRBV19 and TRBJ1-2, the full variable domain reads DGGITQSPKYLFRKEGQNVTLSCEQNLNHDAMYWYRQDPGQGLRLIYYSQIVNDFQKGDIAEGYSVSREKKESFPLTVTSAQKNPTAFYLCASTPTGDPNGYTFGSGTRLTVV.

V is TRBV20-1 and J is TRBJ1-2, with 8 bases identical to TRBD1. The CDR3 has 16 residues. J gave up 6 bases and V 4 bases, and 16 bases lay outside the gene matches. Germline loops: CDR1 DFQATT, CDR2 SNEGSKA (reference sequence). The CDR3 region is CSAKNRGSLLEDGYTF. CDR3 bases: TGCAGTGCTAAAAACAGGGGGAGCCTGCTGGAGGATGGCTACACCTTC.

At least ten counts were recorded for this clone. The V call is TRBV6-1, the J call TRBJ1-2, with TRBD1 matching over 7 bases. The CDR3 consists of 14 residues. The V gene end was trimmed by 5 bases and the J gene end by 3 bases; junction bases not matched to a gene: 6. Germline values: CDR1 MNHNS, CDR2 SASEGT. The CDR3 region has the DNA TGTGCCAGCAGTTCGGGGACAGCCCACTATGGCTACACCTTC. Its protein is CASSSGTAHYGYTF.

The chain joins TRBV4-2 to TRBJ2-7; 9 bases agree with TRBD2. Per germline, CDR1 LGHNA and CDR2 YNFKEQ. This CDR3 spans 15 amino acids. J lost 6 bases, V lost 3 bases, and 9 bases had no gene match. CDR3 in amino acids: CASSHEGGLAIEQYF. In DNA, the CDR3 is TGTGCCAGCAGCCACGAGGGTGGACTAGCGATCGAGCAGTACTTC.

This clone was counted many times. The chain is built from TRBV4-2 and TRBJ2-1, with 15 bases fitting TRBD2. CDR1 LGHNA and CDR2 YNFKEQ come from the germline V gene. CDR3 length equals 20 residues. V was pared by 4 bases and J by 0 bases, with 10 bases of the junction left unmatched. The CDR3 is CASSRRTSGGAESSYNEQFF. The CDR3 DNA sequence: TGTGCCAGCAGCCGACGGACTAGCGGGGGGGCCGAAAGCTCCTACAATGAGCAGTTCTTC.

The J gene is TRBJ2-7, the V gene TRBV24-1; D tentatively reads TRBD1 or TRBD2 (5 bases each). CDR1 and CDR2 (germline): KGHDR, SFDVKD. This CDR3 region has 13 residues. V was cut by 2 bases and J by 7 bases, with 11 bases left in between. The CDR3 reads CATSDSPREEQYF. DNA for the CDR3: TGTGCCACCAGTGATTCGCCCAGGGAGGAGCAGTACTTC.

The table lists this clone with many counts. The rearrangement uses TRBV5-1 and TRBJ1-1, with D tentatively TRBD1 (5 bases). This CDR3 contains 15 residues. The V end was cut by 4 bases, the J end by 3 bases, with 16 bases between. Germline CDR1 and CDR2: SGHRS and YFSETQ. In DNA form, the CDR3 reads TGCGCCAGCAGCCTCTTATTGAGAGGGGACACTGAAGCTTTCTTT. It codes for CASSLLLRGDTEAFF. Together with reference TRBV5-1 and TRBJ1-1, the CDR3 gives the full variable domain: KAGVTQTPRYLIKTRGQQVTLSCSPISGHRSVSWYQQTPGQGLQFLFEYFSETQRNKGNFPGRFSGRQFSNSRSEMNVSTLELGDSALYLCASSLLLRGDTEAFFGQGTRLTVV.

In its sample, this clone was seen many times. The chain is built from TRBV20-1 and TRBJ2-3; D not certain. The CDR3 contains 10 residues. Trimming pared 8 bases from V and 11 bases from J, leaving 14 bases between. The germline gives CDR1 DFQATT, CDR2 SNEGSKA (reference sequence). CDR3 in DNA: TGCAGTACTGGGTCATTGGAGCAGTATTTT. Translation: CSTGSLEQYF.

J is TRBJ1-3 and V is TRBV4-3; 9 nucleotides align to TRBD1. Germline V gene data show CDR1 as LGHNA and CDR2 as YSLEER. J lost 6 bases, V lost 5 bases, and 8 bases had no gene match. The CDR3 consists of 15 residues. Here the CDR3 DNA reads TGCGCCAGCAGCTCGGACAGGGGTACAGAAAACACCATATATTTT. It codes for CASSSDRGTENTIYF.

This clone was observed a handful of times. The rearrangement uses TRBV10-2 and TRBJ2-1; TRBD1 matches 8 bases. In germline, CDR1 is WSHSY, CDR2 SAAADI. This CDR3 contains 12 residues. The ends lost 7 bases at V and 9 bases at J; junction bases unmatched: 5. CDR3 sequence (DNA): TGCGCCAGCAATGCAGGGGGCGTTGAGCAGTTCTTC. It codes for CASNAGGVEQFF.

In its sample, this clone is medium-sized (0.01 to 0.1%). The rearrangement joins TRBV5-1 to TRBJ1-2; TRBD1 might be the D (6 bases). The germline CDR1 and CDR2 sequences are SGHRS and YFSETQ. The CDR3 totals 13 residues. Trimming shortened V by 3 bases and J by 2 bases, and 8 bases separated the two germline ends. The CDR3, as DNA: TGCGCCAGCAGCTCAGGGACAAACTATGGCTACACCTTC. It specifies CASSSGTNYGYTF.

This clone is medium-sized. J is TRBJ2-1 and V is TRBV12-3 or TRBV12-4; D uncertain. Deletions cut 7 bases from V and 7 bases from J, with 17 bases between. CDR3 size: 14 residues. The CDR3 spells CASTSPALKNEQFF. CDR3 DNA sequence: TGTGCCAGCACCTCCCCGGCATTAAAGAATGAGCAGTTCTTC.

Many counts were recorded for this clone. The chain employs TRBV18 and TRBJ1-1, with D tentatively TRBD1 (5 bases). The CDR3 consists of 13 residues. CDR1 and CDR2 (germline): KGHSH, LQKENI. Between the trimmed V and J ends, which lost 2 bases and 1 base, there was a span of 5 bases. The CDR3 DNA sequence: TGTGCCAGCTCACCAGGGGCGAACACTGAAGCTTTCTTT. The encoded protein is CASSPGANTEAFF.

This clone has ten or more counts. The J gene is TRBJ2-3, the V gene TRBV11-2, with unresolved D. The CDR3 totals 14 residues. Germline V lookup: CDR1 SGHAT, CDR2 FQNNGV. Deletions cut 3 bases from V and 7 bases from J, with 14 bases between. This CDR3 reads CASSFEFVGNTQYF. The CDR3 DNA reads TGTGCCAGCAGCTTCGAATTCGTGGGCAATACGCAGTATTTT.

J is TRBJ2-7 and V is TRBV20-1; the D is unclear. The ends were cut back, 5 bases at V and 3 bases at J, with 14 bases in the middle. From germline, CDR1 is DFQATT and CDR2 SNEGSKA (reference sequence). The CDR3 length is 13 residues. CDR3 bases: TGCAGTGCTTCCCGTACTATAGGCTACGAGCAGTACTTC. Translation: CSASRTIGYEQYF.

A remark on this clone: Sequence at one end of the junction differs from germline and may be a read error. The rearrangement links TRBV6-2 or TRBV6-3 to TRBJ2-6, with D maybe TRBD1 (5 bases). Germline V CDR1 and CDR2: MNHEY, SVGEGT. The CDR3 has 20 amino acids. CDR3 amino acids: CASSYSLFLQTASGSNVLTF. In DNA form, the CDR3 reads TGTGCCAGCAGTTACTCGCTCTTTCTGCAGACAGCCTCTGGGTCCAACGTCCTGACTTTC.

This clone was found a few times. In DNA, the CDR3 is TGTGCCAGCATTGAGCGGGGGGGTACAGATACGCAGTATTTT. Translation: CASIERGGTDTQYF. The rearrangement joins TRBV6-1 to TRBJ2-3; 10 nucleotides agree with TRBD2. The germline V gene encodes CDR1 MNHNS and CDR2 SASEGT. The CDR3 length is 14 residues. V trimming: 7 bases; J trimming: 3 bases; junction bases outside the gene matches: 4.

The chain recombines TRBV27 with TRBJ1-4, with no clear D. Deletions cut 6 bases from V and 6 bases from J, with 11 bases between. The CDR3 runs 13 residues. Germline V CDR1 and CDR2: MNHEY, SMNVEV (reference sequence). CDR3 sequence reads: CASRSNIHEKLFF. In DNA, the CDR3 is TGTGCCAGCAGAAGCAATATTCATGAAAAACTGTTTTTT.

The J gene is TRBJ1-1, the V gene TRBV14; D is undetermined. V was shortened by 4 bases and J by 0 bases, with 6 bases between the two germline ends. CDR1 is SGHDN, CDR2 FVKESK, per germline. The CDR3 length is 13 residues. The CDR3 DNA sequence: TGTGCCAGCAGCCTTGGGTTGAACACTGAAGCTTTCTTT. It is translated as CASSLGLNTEAFF.